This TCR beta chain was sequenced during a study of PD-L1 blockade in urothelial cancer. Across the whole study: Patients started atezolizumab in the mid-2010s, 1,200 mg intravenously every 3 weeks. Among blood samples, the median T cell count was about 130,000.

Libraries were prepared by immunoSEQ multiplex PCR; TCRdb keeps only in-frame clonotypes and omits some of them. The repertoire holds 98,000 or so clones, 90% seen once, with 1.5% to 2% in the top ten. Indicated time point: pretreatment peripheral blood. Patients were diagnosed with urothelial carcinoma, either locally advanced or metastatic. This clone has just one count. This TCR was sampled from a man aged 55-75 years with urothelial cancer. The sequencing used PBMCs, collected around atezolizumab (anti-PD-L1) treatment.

The CDR3 spells CSVVTGAGTSGRETYNEQFF. In nucleotides, the CDR3 is TGCAGCGTTGTTACAGGGGCCGGGACTAGCGGGAGGGAGACATACAATGAGCAGTTCTTC. The V call is TRBV29-1, the J call TRBJ2-1; TRBD2 matches 16 bases. CDR1 and CDR2 (germline): SQVTM, ANQGSEA. With 4 bases clipped from V and 4 bases from J, the junction kept 16 bases outside the gene matches. CDR3 length: 20 residues.